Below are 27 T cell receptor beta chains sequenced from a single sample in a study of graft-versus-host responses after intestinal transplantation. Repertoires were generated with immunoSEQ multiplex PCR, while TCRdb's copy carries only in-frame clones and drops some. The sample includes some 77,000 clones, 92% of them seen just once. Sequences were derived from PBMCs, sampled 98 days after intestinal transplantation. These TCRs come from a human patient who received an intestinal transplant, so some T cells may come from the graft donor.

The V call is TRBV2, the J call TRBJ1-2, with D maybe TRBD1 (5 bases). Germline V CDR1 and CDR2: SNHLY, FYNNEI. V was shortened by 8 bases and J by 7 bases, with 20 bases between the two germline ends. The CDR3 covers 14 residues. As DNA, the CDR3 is TGTGCCAGCTCGCACGAGGGGAACGGCCTTGGCTACACCTTC. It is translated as CASSHEGNGLGYTF.

The CDR3 loop is CASSYSGGNSPLHF. The CDR3 DNA follows: TGTGCCAGCAGTTACTCTGGGGGAAATTCACCCCTCCACTTT. V is TRBV6-5 and J is TRBJ1-6; tentatively, D is TRBD1 (5 bases). The CDR3 covers 14 residues. Per germline, CDR1 MNHEY and CDR2 SVGAGI. The V and J ends lost 0 bases and 7 bases respectively, with 7 bases between them.

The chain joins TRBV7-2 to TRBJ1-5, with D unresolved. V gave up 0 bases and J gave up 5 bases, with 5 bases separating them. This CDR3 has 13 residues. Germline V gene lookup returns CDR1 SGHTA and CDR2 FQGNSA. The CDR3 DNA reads TGTGCCAGCAGCTTAGCGGGCGATCAGCCCCAGCATTTT. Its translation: CASSLAGDQPQHF. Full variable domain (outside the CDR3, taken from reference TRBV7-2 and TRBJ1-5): GAGVSQSPSNKVTEKGKDVELRCDPISGHTALYWYRQSLGQGLEFLIYFQGNSAPDKSGLPSDRFSAERTGGSVSTLTIQRTQQEDSAVYLCASSLAGDQPQHFGDGTRLSIL.

Here the CDR3 reads CSVGSGMNTEAFF. In DNA form, the CDR3 reads TGCAGCGTTGGCTCGGGCATGAACACTGAAGCTTTCTTT. The V and J genes are TRBV29-1 and TRBJ1-1, with D unresolved. V was cut by 4 bases and J by 0 bases, with 9 bases left in between. Germline V gives CDR1 SQVTM, CDR2 ANQGSEA. The CDR3 loop spans 13 amino acids.

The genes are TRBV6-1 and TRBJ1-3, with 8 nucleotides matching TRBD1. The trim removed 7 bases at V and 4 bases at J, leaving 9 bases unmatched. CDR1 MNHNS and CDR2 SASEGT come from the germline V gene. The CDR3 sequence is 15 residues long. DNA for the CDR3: TGTGCCAGCACCCTCAACAGGGGGGACGGAAACACCATATATTTT. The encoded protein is CASTLNRGDGNTIYF.

The CDR3 coding sequence is TGTGCCAGCAGCCGCGGGGGGGGTGTTTTAGATACGCAGTATTTT. Translated: CASSRGGGVLDTQYF. The chain uses TRBV5-4 and TRBJ2-3; 9 positions agree with TRBD2. The V segment lost 4 bases and the J segment 5 bases; nucleotides outside the gene matches: 8. The CDR3 runs to 15 residues. Germline CDR1 SGHNT, CDR2 YYREEE (reference sequence). The complete variable domain, with remaining parts taken from reference TRBV5-4 and TRBJ2-3, reads ETGVTQSPTHLIKTRGQQVTLRCSSQSGHNTVSWYQQALGQGPQFIFQYYREEENGRGNFPPRFSGLQFPNYSSELNVNALELDDSALYLCASSRGGGVLDTQYFGPGTRLTVL.

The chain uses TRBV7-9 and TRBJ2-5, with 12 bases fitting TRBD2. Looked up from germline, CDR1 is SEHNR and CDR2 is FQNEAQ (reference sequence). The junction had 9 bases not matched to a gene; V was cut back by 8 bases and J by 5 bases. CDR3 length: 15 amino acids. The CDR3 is CASGSSGGAGETQYF. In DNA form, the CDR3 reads TGTGCCAGCGGCTCTAGCGGGGGGGCCGGGGAGACCCAGTACTTC.

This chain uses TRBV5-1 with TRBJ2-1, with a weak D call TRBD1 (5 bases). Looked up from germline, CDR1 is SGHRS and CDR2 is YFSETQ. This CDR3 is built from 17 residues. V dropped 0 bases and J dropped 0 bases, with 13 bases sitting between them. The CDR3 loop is CASSLGGRASSYNEQFF. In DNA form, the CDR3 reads TGCGCCAGCAGCTTGGGGGGCCGGGCCAGCTCCTACAATGAGCAGTTCTTC.

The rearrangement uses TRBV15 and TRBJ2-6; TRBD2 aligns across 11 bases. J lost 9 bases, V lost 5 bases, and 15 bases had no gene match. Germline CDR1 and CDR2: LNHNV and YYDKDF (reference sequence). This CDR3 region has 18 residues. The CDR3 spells CATSVRLAGTILGNVLTF. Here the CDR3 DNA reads TGTGCCACCAGCGTGAGACTAGCGGGGACTATTTTGGGCAACGTCCTGACTTTC. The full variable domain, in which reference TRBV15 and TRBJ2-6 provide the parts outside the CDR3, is DAMVIQNPRYQVTQFGKPVTLSCSQTLNHNVMYWYQQKSSQAPKLLFHYYDKDFNNEADTPDNFQSRRPNTSFCFLDIRSPGLGDTAMYLCATSVRLAGTILGNVLTFGAGSRLTVL.

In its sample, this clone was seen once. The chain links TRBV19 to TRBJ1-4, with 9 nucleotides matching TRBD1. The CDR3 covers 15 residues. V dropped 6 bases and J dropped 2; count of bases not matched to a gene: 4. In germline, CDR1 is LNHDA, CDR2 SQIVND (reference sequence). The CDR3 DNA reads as TGTGCCAGTAGCCCGGGACAGGGTACTAATGAAAAACTGTTTTTT. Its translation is CASSPGQGTNEKLFF.

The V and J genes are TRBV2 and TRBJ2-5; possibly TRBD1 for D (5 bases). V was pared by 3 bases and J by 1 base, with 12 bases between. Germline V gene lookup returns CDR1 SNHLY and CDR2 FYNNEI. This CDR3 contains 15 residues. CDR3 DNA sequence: TGTGCCAGCAGTGATGATGACAGCTTCCAAGAGACCCAGTACTTC. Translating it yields CASSDDDSFQETQYF.

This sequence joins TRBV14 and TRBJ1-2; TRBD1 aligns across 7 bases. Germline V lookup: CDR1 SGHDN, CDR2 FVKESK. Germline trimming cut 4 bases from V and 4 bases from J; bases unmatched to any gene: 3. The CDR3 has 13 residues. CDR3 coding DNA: TGTGCCAGCAGCCCGGGACAGCTCTATGGCTACACCTTC. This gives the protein CASSPGQLYGYTF.

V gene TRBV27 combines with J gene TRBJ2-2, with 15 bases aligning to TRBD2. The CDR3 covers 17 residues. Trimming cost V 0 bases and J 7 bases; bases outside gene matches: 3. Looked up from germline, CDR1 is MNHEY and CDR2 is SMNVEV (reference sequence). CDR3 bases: TGTGCCAGCAGTTTATCACCGGGACTAGCGGGAGGCGGGGAGCTGTTTTTT. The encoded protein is CASSLSPGLAGGGELFF.

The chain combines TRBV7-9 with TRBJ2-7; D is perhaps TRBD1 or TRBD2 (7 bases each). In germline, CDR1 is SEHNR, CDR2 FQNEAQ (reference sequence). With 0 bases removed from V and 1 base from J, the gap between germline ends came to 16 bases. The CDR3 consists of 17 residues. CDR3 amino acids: CASSLASIRGGSYEQYF. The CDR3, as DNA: TGTGCCAGCAGCTTAGCTAGTATCAGGGGGGGATCCTACGAGCAGTACTTC.

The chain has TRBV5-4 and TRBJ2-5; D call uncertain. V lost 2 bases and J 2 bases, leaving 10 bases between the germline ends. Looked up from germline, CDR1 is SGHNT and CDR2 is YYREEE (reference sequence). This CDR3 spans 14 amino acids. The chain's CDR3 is CASSFGRQQETQYF. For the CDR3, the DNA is TGTGCCAGCAGCTTTGGGCGGCAACAAGAGACCCAGTACTTC.

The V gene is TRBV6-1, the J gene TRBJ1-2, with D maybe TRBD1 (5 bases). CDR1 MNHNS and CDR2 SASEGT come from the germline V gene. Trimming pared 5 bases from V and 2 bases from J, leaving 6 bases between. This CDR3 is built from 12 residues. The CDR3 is CASSWDNYGYTF. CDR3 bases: TGTGCCAGCAGTTGGGACAACTATGGCTACACCTTC.

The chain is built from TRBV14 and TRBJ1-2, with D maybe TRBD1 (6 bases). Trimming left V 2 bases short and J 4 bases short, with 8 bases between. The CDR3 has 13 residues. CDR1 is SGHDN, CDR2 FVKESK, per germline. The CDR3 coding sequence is TGTGCCAGCAGCCAACGGGACACCTATGGCTACACCTTC. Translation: CASSQRDTYGYTF.

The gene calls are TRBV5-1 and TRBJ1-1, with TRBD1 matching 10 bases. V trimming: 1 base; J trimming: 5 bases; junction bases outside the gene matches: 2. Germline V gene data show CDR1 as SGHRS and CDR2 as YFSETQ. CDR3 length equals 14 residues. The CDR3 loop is CASSLWDRGTEAFF. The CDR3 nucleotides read TGCGCCAGCAGCTTGTGGGACAGGGGAACTGAAGCTTTCTTT.

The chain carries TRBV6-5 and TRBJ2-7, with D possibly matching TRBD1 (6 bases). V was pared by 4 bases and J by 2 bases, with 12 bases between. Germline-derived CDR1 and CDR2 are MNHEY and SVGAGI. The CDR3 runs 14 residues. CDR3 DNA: TGTGCCAGCAGTTCGGCCAGGGGCGCCTACGAGCAGTACTTC. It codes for CASSSARGAYEQYF.

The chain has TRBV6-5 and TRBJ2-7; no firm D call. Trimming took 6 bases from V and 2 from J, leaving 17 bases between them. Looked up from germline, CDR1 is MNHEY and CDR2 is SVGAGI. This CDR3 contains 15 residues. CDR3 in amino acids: CASSPEGRFPYEQYF. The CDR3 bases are TGTGCCAGCAGCCCTGAAGGCCGATTCCCCTACGAGCAGTACTTC.

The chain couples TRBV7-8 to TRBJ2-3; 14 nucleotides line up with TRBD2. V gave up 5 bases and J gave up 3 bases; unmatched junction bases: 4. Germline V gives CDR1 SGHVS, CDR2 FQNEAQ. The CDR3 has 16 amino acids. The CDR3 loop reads CASSMGLAGVTDTQYF. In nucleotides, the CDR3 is TGTGCCAGCAGCATGGGACTAGCGGGAGTTACAGATACGCAGTATTTT.

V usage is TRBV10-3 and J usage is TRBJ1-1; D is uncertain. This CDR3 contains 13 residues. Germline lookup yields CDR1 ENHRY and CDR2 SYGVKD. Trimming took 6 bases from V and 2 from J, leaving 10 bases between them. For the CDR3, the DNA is TGTGCCATCAGCCCCCAGGCTAACACTGAAGCTTTCTTT. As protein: CAISPQANTEAFF.

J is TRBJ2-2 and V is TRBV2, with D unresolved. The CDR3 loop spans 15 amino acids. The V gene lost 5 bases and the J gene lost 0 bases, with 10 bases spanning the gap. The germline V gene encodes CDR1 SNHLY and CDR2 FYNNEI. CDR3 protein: CASSLLHPNTGELFF. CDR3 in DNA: TGTGCCAGCAGTCTCCTACATCCGAACACCGGGGAGCTGTTTTTT.

The CDR3 sequence: CASSFGRGSGQPQHF. The CDR3 DNA reads as TGTGCCAGCAGCTTTGGCAGGGGGTCGGGTCAGCCCCAGCATTTT. This rearrangement joins TRBV7-2 to TRBJ1-5; 7 nucleotides align to TRBD1. The CDR3 loop spans 15 amino acids. The trim removed 3 bases at V and 6 bases at J, leaving 8 bases unmatched. Per the germline V gene, CDR1 is SGHTA and CDR2 is FQGNSA.

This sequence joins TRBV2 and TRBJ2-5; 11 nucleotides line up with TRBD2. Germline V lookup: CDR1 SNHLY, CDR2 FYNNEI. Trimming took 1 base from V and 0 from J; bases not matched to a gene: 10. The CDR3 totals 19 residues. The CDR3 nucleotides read TGTGCCAGCAGTGAAGGACTAGCGGGGCCCTCTAGGTACCAAGAGACCCAGTACTTC. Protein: CASSEGLAGPSRYQETQYF.

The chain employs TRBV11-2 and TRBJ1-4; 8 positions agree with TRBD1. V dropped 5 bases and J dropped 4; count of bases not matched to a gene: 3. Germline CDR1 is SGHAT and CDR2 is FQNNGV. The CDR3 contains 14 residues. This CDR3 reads CASSRDRYNEKLFF. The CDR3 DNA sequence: TGTGCCAGCAGCCGGGACAGGTATAATGAAAAACTGTTTTTT.

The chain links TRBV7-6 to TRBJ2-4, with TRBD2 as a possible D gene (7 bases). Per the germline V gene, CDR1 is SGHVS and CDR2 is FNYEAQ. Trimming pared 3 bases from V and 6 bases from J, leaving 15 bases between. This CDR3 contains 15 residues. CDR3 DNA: TGTGCCAGCAGCTTGGGAGGGGGGGCCGGAAACATTCAGTACTTC. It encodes CASSLGGGAGNIQYF.